Sequencing of this TCR beta chain was carried out in a study of blood T cells in healthy people across ages. Study results and limitations: Naive and antigen-experienced cells could not be conclusively compared, given unsorted PBMCs. Long-lived donors had more naive CD4+ cells and higher diversity than aged donors.

Trimming at V came to 7 bases and at J to 4 bases, leaving 8 bases not matched to a gene. The CDR3 extends over 13 amino acids. In germline, CDR1 is DFQATT, CDR2 SNEGSKA (reference sequence). To note about this clonotype: The antigen remains undetermined.

Primed by a sample-barcoded 5' primer and a J-beta primer mix, a second PCR proceeded for about 6 to 11 cycles. TCRdb re-analysed the 5' RACE reads in MiXCR, keeping a single row per CDR3 protein. The table records 750,000 to 950,000 distinct CDR3 sequences, approximately 53% of them present only once. Peripheral blood, about 10 milliliters per donor, was collected. This rearrangement joins TRBV20-1 to TRBJ2-5, with TRBD2 identical over 8 bases. This clonotype originated in a man older than 75 in good health. Sequencing was performed on blood. DNA of the CDR3: TGCAGTGGGTACGGACTAGCCGGAGAGACCCAGTACTTC. Translating it yields CSGYGLAGETQYF.